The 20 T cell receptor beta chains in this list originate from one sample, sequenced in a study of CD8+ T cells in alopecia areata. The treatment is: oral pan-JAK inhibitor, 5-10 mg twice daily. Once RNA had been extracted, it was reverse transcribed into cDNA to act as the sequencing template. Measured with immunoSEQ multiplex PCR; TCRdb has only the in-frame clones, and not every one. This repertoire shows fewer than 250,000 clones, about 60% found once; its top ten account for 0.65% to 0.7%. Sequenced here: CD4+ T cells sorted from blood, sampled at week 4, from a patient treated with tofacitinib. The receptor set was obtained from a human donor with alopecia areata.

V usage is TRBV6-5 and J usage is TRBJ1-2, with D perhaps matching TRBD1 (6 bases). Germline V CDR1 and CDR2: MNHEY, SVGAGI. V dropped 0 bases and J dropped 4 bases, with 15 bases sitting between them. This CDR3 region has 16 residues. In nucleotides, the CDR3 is TGTGCCAGCAGTTACTCGAGACTTTCCAGGGGCTATGGCTACACCTTC. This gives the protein CASSYSRLSRGYGYTF.

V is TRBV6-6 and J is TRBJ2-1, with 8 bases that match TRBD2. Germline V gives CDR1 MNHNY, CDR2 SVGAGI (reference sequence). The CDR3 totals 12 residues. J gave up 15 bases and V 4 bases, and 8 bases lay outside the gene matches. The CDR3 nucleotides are TGTGCCAGCAGTTCCCCGGGACTAGTGTCGTTCTTC. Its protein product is CASSSPGLVSFF.

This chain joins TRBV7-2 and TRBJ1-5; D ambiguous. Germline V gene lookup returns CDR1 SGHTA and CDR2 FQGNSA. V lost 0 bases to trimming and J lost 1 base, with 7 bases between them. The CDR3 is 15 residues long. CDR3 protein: CASSLAAGSNQPQHF. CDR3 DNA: TGTGCCAGCAGCTTAGCCGCAGGCAGCAATCAGCCCCAGCATTTT. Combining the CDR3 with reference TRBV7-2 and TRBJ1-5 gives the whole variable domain GAGVSQSPSNKVTEKGKDVELRCDPISGHTALYWYRQSLGQGLEFLIYFQGNSAPDKSGLPSDRFSAERTGGSVSTLTIQRTQQEDSAVYLCASSLAAGSNQPQHFGDGTRLSIL.

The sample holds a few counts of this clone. The CDR3 sequence is CSLDFGREGFNEQFF. CDR3 in DNA: TGCAGCCTCGATTTCGGGCGGGAAGGATTCAATGAGCAGTTCTTC. This sequence joins TRBV29-1 and TRBJ2-1, with D tentatively TRBD2 (6 bases). V was shortened by 8 bases and J by 6 bases, with 23 bases between the two germline ends. CDR1 is SQVTM and CDR2 is ANQGSEA in the germline V gene. CDR3 length: 15 residues.

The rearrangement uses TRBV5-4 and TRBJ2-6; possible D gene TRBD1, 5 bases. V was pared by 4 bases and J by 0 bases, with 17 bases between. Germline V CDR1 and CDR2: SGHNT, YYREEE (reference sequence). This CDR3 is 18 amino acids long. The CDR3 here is CASSPAQGRSSGANVLTF. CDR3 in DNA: TGTGCCAGCAGCCCCGCGCAGGGCAGAAGCTCTGGGGCCAACGTCCTGACTTTC. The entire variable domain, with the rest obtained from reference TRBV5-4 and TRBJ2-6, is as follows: ETGVTQSPTHLIKTRGQQVTLRCSSQSGHNTVSWYQQALGQGPQFIFQYYREEENGRGNFPPRFSGLQFPNYSSELNVNALELDDSALYLCASSPAQGRSSGANVLTFGAGSRLTVL.

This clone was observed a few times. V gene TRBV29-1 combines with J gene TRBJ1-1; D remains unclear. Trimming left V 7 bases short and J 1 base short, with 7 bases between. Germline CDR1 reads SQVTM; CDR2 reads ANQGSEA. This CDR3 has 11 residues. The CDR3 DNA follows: TGCAGCGGAAGGGCGAACACTGAAGCTTTCTTT. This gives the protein CSGRANTEAFF.

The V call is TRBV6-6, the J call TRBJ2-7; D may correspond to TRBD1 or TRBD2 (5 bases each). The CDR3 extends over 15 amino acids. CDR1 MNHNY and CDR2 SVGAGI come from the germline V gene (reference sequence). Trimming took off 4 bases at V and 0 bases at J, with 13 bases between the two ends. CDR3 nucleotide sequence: TGTGCCAGCAGTTTCGGGACCTCAAGCTCCTACGAGCAGTACTTC. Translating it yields CASSFGTSSSYEQYF.

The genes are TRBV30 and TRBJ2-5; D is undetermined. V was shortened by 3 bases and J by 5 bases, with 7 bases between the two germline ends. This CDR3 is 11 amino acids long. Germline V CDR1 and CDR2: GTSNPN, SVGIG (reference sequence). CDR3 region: CAWSSVETQYF. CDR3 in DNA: TGTGCCTGGAGCTCTGTGGAGACCCAGTACTTC.

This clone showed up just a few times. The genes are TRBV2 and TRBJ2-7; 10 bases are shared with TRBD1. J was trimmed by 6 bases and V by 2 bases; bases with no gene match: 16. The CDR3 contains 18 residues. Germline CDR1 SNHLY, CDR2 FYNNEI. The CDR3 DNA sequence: TGTGCCAGCAGTGAACTCGGGACAGGGGTTTCGCGGCGCGGCGAGCAGTACTTC. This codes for CASSELGTGVSRRGEQYF.

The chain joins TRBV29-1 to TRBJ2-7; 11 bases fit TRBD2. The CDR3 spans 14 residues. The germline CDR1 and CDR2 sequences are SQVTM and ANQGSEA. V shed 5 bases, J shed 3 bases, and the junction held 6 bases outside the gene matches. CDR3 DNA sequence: TGCAGCGTTTCTACTAGCGGGAGAATCTACGAGCAGTACTTC. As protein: CSVSTSGRIYEQYF.

The CDR3 sequence: CASSQPPGLGDEKLFF. Written as DNA, the CDR3 is TGCGCCAGCAGCCAACCTCCGGGGCTTGGGGATGAAAAACTGTTTTTT. The rearrangement uses TRBV4-1 and TRBJ1-4; tentatively, D is TRBD1 (5 bases). V gave up 2 bases and J gave up 6 bases, with 16 bases separating them. Looked up from germline, CDR1 is MGHRA and CDR2 is YSYEKL. The CDR3 is made up of 16 amino acids.

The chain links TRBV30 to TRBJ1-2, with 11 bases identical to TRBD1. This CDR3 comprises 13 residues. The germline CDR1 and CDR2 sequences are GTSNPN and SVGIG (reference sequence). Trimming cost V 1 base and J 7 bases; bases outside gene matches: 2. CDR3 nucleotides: TGTGCCTGGAGTGCCGGGACAGGGGGTGGCTACACCTTC. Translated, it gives CAWSAGTGGGYTF.

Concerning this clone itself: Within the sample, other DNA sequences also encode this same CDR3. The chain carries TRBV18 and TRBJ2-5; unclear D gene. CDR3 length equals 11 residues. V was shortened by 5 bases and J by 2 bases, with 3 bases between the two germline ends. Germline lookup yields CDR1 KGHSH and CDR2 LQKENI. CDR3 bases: TGTGCCAGCTCAGCACAAGAGACCCAGTACTTC. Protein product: CASSAQETQYF.

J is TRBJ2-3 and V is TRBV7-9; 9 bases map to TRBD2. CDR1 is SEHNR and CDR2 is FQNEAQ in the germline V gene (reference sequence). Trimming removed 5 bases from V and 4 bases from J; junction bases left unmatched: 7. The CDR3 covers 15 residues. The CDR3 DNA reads TGTGCCAGCAGCCAAGGGGGACTAGCAGCAGATACGCAGTATTTT. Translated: CASSQGGLAADTQYF.

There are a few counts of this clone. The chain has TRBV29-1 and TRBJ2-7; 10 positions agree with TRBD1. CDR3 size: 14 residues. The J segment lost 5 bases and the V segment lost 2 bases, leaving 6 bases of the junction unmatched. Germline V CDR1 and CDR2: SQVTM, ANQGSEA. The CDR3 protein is CSVEPGTGVDEQYF. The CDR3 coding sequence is TGCAGCGTTGAACCCGGGACAGGGGTCGACGAGCAGTACTTC.

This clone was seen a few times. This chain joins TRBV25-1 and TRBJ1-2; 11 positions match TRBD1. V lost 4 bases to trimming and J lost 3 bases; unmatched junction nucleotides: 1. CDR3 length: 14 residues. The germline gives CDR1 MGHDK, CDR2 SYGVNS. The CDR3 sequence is CASSGDRGYYGYTF. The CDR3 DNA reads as TGTGCCAGCAGTGGGGACAGGGGGTACTATGGCTACACCTTC.

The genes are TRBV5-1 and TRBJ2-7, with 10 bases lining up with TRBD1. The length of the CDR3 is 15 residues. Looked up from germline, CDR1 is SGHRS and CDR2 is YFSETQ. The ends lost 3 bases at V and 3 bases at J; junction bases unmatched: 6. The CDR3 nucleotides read TGCGCCAGCAGCTCCGGACAGGGGGGGTTCTACGAGCAGTACTTC. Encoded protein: CASSSGQGGFYEQYF.

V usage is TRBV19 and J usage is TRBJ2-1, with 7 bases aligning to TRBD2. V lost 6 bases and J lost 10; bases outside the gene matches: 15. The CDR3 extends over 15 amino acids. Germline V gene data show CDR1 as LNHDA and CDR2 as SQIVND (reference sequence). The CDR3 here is CASSQSGTAYSEQFF. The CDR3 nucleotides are TGTGCCAGTAGCCAAAGCGGGACCGCTTACAGCGAGCAGTTCTTC.

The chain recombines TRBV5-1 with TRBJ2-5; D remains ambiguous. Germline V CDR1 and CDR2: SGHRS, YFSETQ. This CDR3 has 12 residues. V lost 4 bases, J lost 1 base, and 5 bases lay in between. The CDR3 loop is CASSGGQETQYF. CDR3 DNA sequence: TGCGCCAGCAGCGGCGGCCAAGAGACCCAGTACTTC.

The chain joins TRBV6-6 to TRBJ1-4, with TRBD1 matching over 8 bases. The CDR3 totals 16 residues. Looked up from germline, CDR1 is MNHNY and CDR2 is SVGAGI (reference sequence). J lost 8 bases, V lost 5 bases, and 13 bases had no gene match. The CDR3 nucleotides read TGTGCCAGCAGTAAAGGCCTAACAGGGGGAGGCGAAAAACTGTTTTTT. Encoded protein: CASSKGLTGGGEKLFF.